The next 25 T cell receptor beta chains were all read from a single sample in a study of shared clonotypes between healthy human individuals. Here immunoSEQ multiplex PCR was the method, and the copy in TCRdb shows in-frame clones only, minus some. The table records fewer than 3 million clones, roughly 90% of them present only once. Sequencing used naive CD4+ T cells from PBMCs. Subset meaning: CD45RA+ positively selected. Receptors were obtained from a man aged 18 to 30 in good health. Some clones in this sample may be carry-over from other donors' samples.

This clone occurred once. This chain connects TRBV2 to TRBJ2-3, with TRBD2 as a possible D gene (5 bases). The CDR3 extends over 14 amino acids. CDR1 and CDR2 from the germline V gene are SNHLY and FYNNEI. With 8 bases removed from V and 6 bases from J, the gap between germline ends came to 18 bases. This CDR3 reads CASGRVLPADTQYF. In DNA, the CDR3 is TGTGCCAGCGGGCGGGTGCTACCGGCGGATACGCAGTATTTT. The full variable domain, with the rest looked up from reference TRBV2 and TRBJ2-3, is EPEVTQTPSHQVTQMGQEVILRCVPISNHLYFYWYRQILGQKVEFLVSFYNNEISEKSEIFDDQFSVERPDGSNFTLKIRSTKLEDSAMYFCASGRVLPADTQYFGPGTRLTVL.

This chain links TRBV4-2 with TRBJ1-6; D might be TRBD1 (6 bases). Germline assignment: CDR1 LGHNA and CDR2 YNFKEQ. The ends were cut back, 1 base at V and 5 bases at J, with 12 bases in the middle. CDR3 size: 16 residues. CDR3 sequence reads: CASSQVARQDNSPLHF. CDR3 in DNA: TGTGCCAGCAGCCAAGTTGCCCGACAGGATAATTCACCCCTCCACTTT.

The J gene is TRBJ2-1, the V gene TRBV5-4; D is undetermined. The CDR3 extends over 15 amino acids. Germline V gene lookup returns CDR1 SGHNT and CDR2 YYREEE (reference sequence). Between the trimmed V and J ends, which lost 0 bases and 4 bases, there was a span of 11 bases. CDR3 sequence reads: CASSLAESGYNEQFF. DNA for the CDR3: TGTGCCAGCAGCTTGGCCGAGAGTGGGTACAATGAGCAGTTCTTC.

J is TRBJ2-7 and V is TRBV27; 12 bases fit TRBD2. CDR3 length: 16 residues. The junction had 7 bases not matched to a gene; V was cut back by 4 bases and J by 3 bases. From germline, CDR1 is MNHEY and CDR2 SMNVEV (reference sequence). For the CDR3, the DNA is TGTGCCAGCAGTTCCAGGACTAGCGGGGATCACTACGAGCAGTACTTC. This translates into CASSSRTSGDHYEQYF.

This clone was seen a handful of times. CDR3 residues: CASSSGTGASYGYTF. In DNA form, the CDR3 reads TGTGCCAGCAGCTCCGGGACAGGGGCTTCCTATGGCTACACCTTC. V gene TRBV7-3 combines with J gene TRBJ1-2; 10 bases line up with TRBD1. CDR1 is SGHTA and CDR2 is FQGTGA in the germline V gene. The CDR3 extends over 15 amino acids. J lost 4 bases, V lost 4 bases, and 6 bases had no gene match.

This chain joins TRBV5-1 and TRBJ2-1, with 7 bases aligning to TRBD2. This CDR3 is 16 amino acids long. Germline CDR1 is SGHRS and CDR2 is YFSETQ. Trimming cost V 4 bases and J 4 bases; bases outside gene matches: 11. The CDR3 DNA reads TGCGCCAGCAGCCTTCCCCTTCTAGCGGTATACAATGAGCAGTTCTTC. It encodes CASSLPLLAVYNEQFF. The variable domain in full, with the rest retrieved from reference TRBV5-1 and TRBJ2-1, is KAGVTQTPRYLIKTRGQQVTLSCSPISGHRSVSWYQQTPGQGLQFLFEYFSETQRNKGNFPGRFSGRQFSNSRSEMNVSTLELGDSALYLCASSLPLLAVYNEQFFGPGTRLTVL.

The rearrangement joins TRBV19 to TRBJ1-1; 7 bases align to TRBD1. The CDR3 runs 16 residues. The germline CDR1 and CDR2 sequences are LNHDA and SQIVND (reference sequence). With 6 bases clipped from V and 2 bases from J, the junction kept 12 bases outside the gene matches. Written as DNA, the CDR3 is TGTGCCAGTAGAGGGATTAGACAGGGAAACAACACTGAAGCTTTCTTT. It encodes CASRGIRQGNNTEAFF.

The chain recombines TRBV5-1 with TRBJ1-1; TRBD1 might be the D (6 bases). Germline assignment: CDR1 SGHRS and CDR2 YFSETQ. Trimming removed 4 bases at V and 8 bases at J, with 21 bases between. The CDR3 is 15 amino acids. In nucleotides, the CDR3 is TGCGCCAGCAGCCCCACAGGGCCGGCCGCCGGCGAAGCTTTCTTT. Its protein product is CASSPTGPAAGEAFF.

V is TRBV5-6 and J is TRBJ2-7, with TRBD2 matching 8 bases. The CDR3 sequence is 15 residues long. Germline V gene sequence: CDR1 SGHDT, CDR2 YYEEEE. Losses at the gene ends were 2 bases for V and 0 bases for J; bases not matched to a gene: 4. The CDR3 sequence is CASSFLSGISYEQYF. The CDR3, as DNA: TGTGCCAGCAGCTTCCTTAGCGGGATCTCCTACGAGCAGTACTTC.

CDR3 amino acids: CSVVLGTAGFSYEQYF. The CDR3 DNA follows: TGCAGCGTTGTCCTCGGGACAGCGGGATTCTCCTACGAGCAGTACTTC. The J gene is TRBJ2-7, the V gene TRBV29-1, with D possibly called TRBD1 or TRBD2 (7 bases each). This CDR3 is built from 16 residues. V dropped 4 bases and J dropped 0 bases, with 19 bases sitting between them. Germline CDR1 is SQVTM and CDR2 is ANQGSEA.

V is TRBV18 and J is TRBJ2-6; TRBD1 matches 9 bases. Germline V gene data show CDR1 as KGHSH and CDR2 as LQKENI. This CDR3 has 17 residues. V gave up 2 bases and J gave up 8 bases; unmatched junction bases: 10. CDR3 region: CASSPTPIGQGTNVLTF. The CDR3 DNA sequence: TGTGCCAGCTCACCAACACCGATAGGACAGGGGACCAACGTCCTGACTTTC.

The chain joins TRBV10-3 to TRBJ2-3; D not certain. The germline CDR1 and CDR2 sequences are ENHRY and SYGVKD. V lost 0 bases and J lost 1, with 11 bases in between. CDR3 length equals 16 residues. The CDR3 DNA reads TGTGCCATCAGTGAGTCGATTGCGTTGGGCACAGATACGCAGTATTTT. Protein: CAISESIALGTDTQYF.

The rearrangement uses TRBV28 and TRBJ1-2; D might be TRBD1 (6 bases). Trimming removed 6 bases at V and 0 bases at J, with 11 bases between. Germline V gene sequence: CDR1 MDHEN, CDR2 SYDVKM. This CDR3 is 14 amino acids long. The CDR3 DNA follows: TGTGCCAGCAGAACAGGGCCTACTAACTATGGCTACACCTTC. This translates into CASRTGPTNYGYTF.

The rearrangement links TRBV10-3 to TRBJ1-1; D may be TRBD1 (6 bases). CDR3 size: 15 residues. V gave up 2 bases and J gave up 1 base, with 11 bases separating them. CDR1 ENHRY and CDR2 SYGVKD come from the germline V gene. The CDR3 protein is CAISETDRKNTEAFF. DNA for the CDR3: TGTGCCATCAGTGAGACCGACAGGAAGAACACTGAAGCTTTCTTT.

This chain links TRBV28 with TRBJ2-7; unclear D gene. The CDR3 length is 11 residues. Germline CDR1 is MDHEN and CDR2 is SYDVKM. Trimming removed 8 bases at V and 6 bases at J, with 11 bases between. For the CDR3, the DNA is TGTGCCAGCGGTTGGGCCCGCGAGCAGTACTTC. It translates to CASGWAREQYF.

Concerning this clone itself: Other DNA sequences from this sample encode an identical CDR3 as well. The chain employs TRBV7-9 and TRBJ1-4; D gene unclear. CDR1 and CDR2 from the germline V gene are SEHNR and FQNEAQ (reference sequence). The CDR3 is made up of 12 amino acids. The V end was cut by 5 bases, the J end by 7 bases, with 8 bases between. The CDR3 DNA is TGTGCCAGCAGCCCAACGAGTGAAAAACTGTTTTTT. It yields the protein CASSPTSEKLFF.

The chain couples TRBV5-8 to TRBJ1-5; no definite D call. V shed 1 base and J shed 4 bases, with 12 bases lying between them. The CDR3 is made up of 15 amino acids. Germline V gene sequence: CDR1 SGHTS, CDR2 YDEGEE. CDR3 sequence reads: CASSLNRSPNQPQHF. The CDR3 DNA reads TGTGCCAGCAGCTTGAATAGGTCCCCTAATCAGCCCCAGCATTTT.

J is TRBJ2-7 and V is TRBV5-4, with 7 bases fitting TRBD2. J lost 1 base, V lost 0 bases, and 4 bases had no gene match. The germline V gene encodes CDR1 SGHNT and CDR2 YYREEE (reference sequence). CDR3 size: 15 residues. This CDR3 reads CASSLGGRRSYEQYF. CDR3 bases: TGTGCCAGCAGCTTGGGCGGGAGACGATCCTACGAGCAGTACTTC.

V usage is TRBV5-1 and J usage is TRBJ2-2, with D perhaps matching TRBD1 (5 bases). Trimming shortened V by 0 bases and J by 4 bases, and 13 bases separated the two germline ends. The V gene's germline CDR1 is SGHRS and CDR2 YFSETQ. The CDR3 loop spans 16 amino acids. This CDR3 is CASSLEKPGFTGELFF. CDR3 nucleotide sequence: TGCGCCAGCAGCTTGGAAAAACCAGGGTTCACCGGGGAGCTGTTTTTT.

This chain connects TRBV29-1 to TRBJ1-4; perhaps TRBD1 as D (5 bases). Germline V CDR1 and CDR2: SQVTM, ANQGSEA. The CDR3 is 14 amino acids. V was pared by 6 bases and J by 1 base, with 12 bases between. CDR3 in DNA: TGCAGCGTCCAGGGCCGGTTAACTAATGAAAAACTGTTTTTT. As protein: CSVQGRLTNEKLFF.

The rearrangement links TRBV5-6 to TRBJ2-7; D remains unclear. Germline V gene lookup returns CDR1 SGHDT and CDR2 YYEEEE. The V end was cut by 7 bases, the J end by 1 base, with 12 bases between. The CDR3 length is 13 residues. In DNA form, the CDR3 reads TGTGCCAGCTTCCGGCGGCCATCCTACGAGCAGTACTTC. Its translation: CASFRRPSYEQYF.

The chain links TRBV7-2 to TRBJ1-1; no reliable D call. The CDR3 covers 12 residues. Trimming took 2 bases from V and 4 from J, leaving 5 bases between them. Germline assignment: CDR1 SGHTA and CDR2 FQGNSA. This chain's CDR3 is CASSLQPTEAFF. The CDR3 nucleotides read TGTGCCAGCAGCTTACAACCCACTGAAGCTTTCTTT.

CDR3 amino acids: CASSLASGRYNEQFF. Here the CDR3 DNA reads TGCGCCAGCAGCTTGGCTAGCGGGAGATACAATGAGCAGTTCTTC. The chain links TRBV5-1 to TRBJ2-1; the match to TRBD2 covers 10 bases. The CDR3 runs to 15 residues. V lost 0 bases to trimming and J lost 4 bases; unmatched junction nucleotides: 1. CDR1 is SGHRS and CDR2 is YFSETQ in the germline V gene.

This clone was recorded only once. The same CDR3 arises from other DNA sequences in this sample as well. The chain couples TRBV9 to TRBJ2-3, with 10 bases fitting TRBD2. Germline V gene sequence: CDR1 SGDLS, CDR2 YYNGEE. V shed 4 bases and J 1 base; nucleotides not matched to a gene: 3. There are 15 residues in the CDR3. This chain's CDR3 is CASSPTSGGTDTQYF. Written as DNA, the CDR3 is TGTGCCAGCAGCCCAACTAGCGGGGGCACAGATACGCAGTATTTT.

The gene calls are TRBV7-8 and TRBJ1-1, with no clear D. Trimming took off 0 bases at V and 11 bases at J, with 10 bases between the two ends. The CDR3 runs 12 residues. Per the germline V gene, CDR1 is SGHVS and CDR2 is FQNEAQ. Here the CDR3 DNA reads TGTGCCAGCAGCTTAGCAGCGGGAAAGGCTTTCTTT. Residues: CASSLAAGKAFF.